The 32 T cell receptor beta chains presented below share a single source sample, sequenced in a study of read filtering for tumor transcriptome and immune sequencing. This library used approximately 0.4 ug RNA and molecular barcoded adaptors spanning alpha/delta and beta/gamma chains. TCRdb redid the calling of the reads with MiXCR, one entry per CDR3 protein. The data show roughly 69,000 distinct CDR3 sequences, more than 11% seen once. Sequenced sample: a population of CD138-negative cells sorted from bone marrow. The receptor source for this set is a donor at least 40 years old with multiple myeloma.

This clonotype turned up a few times. The CDR3 bases are TGTGCCAGTAGTATAGAAAGGGACTCTGGGGCCAACGTCCTGACTTTC. Translation gives CASSIERDSGANVLTF. This chain links TRBV19 with TRBJ2-6, with D unclear. The CDR3 is 16 residues long. CDR1 and CDR2 (germline): LNHDA, SQIVND (reference sequence). V lost 0 bases and J 0 bases, leaving 6 bases between the germline ends.

Comment on this clonotype: The CDR3 end shows no conserved phenylalanine or tryptophan, and so a read error is likely. This chain joins TRBV12-3 or TRBV12-4 and TRBJ2-4; 7 positions agree with TRBD1. The CDR3 contains 21 residues. The V gene end was trimmed by 5 bases and the J gene end by 2 bases; junction bases not matched to a gene: 24. This CDR3 reads CASSTLHRDSILPLTKNIQYL. The CDR3 DNA sequence: TGTGCCAGCAGTACTTTACACCGGGACAGTATCCTCCCACTAACCAAAAACATTCAGTACCTC.

The table lists this clonotype with many counts. The chain has TRBV27 and TRBJ2-2; D gene ambiguous. V lost 4 bases to trimming and J lost 5 bases, with 5 bases between them. The CDR3 runs to 12 residues. The germline gives CDR1 MNHEY, CDR2 SMNVEV (reference sequence). The CDR3 DNA is TGTGCCAGCAGTTATTCTACCGGGGAGCTGTTTTTT. Translating it yields CASSYSTGELFF.

This clonotype occurred many times. The chain has TRBV12-3 or TRBV12-4 and TRBJ2-2; no clear D. The ends were cut back, 4 bases at V and 7 bases at J, with 7 bases in the middle. The CDR3 loop spans 12 amino acids. The CDR3 sequence is CASSWVVGELFF. The CDR3 DNA sequence: TGTGCCAGCAGTTGGGTGGTCGGGGAGCTGTTTTTT.

The chain links TRBV20-1 to TRBJ2-1, with TRBD2 identical over 9 bases. V dropped 4 bases and J dropped 3; count of bases not matched to a gene: 7. The germline gives CDR1 DFQATT, CDR2 SNEGSKA (reference sequence). This CDR3 region has 15 residues. The CDR3 loop reads CSATTREGYYNEQFF. The CDR3 region has the DNA TGCAGTGCTACCACGCGGGAGGGTTACTACAATGAGCAGTTCTTC.

This clonotype was observed at least ten times. The genes are TRBV4-2 and TRBJ2-7; tentatively, D is TRBD1 (6 bases). Trimming cost V 5 bases and J 2 bases, with 22 bases left between them. Germline CDR1 and CDR2: LGHNA and YNFKEQ. This CDR3 has 17 residues. CDR3 nucleotide sequence: TGTGCCAGCAGCTCAGGGGTGGGGCGGACACGGACCTACGAGCAGTACTTC. Translating it yields CASSSGVGRTRTYEQYF.

This clonotype occurred many times. This chain uses TRBV6-2 or TRBV6-3 with TRBJ2-1; 10 bases agree with TRBD1. Germline CDR1 and CDR2: MNHEY and SVGEGT. The CDR3 totals 12 residues. Losses at the gene ends were 8 bases for V and 7 bases for J; bases not matched to a gene: 2. CDR3 bases: TGTGCCAGCGCGGACAGGGGGAATGAGCAGTTCTTC. Translation gives CASADRGNEQFF.

This clonotype was seen at least ten times. The genes are TRBV7-2 and TRBJ2-1; D is unclear. Germline V gene data show CDR1 as SGHTA and CDR2 as FQGNSA. CDR3 length: 14 amino acids. V dropped 5 bases and J dropped 6 bases, with 14 bases sitting between them. DNA for the CDR3: TGTGCCAGCAGCATCCGGGTCTCGTCCAATGAGCAGTTCTTC. It is translated as CASSIRVSSNEQFF. The whole variable domain, remainder taken from reference TRBV7-2 and TRBJ2-1, is GAGVSQSPSNKVTEKGKDVELRCDPISGHTALYWYRQSLGQGLEFLIYFQGNSAPDKSGLPSDRFSAERTGGSVSTLTIQRTQQEDSAVYLCASSIRVSSNEQFFGPGTRLTVL.

This clonotype has ten or more counts. The chain carries TRBV7-2 and TRBJ2-7; D is unclear. Germline-derived CDR1 and CDR2 are SGHTA and FQGNSA. This CDR3 spans 13 amino acids. V lost 5 bases and J lost 2, with 10 bases in between. This chain's CDR3 is CASSQSAPYEQYF. As DNA, the CDR3 is TGTGCCAGCAGCCAATCAGCACCCTACGAGCAGTACTTC.

The chain employs TRBV20-1 and TRBJ2-7, with 7 bases matching TRBD1. CDR1 is DFQATT and CDR2 is SNEGSKA in the germline V gene (reference sequence). Trimming cost V 3 bases and J 2 bases; bases outside gene matches: 1. This CDR3 is built from 12 residues. CDR3 DNA sequence: TGCAGTGCTAGGACAGGGCCCTACGAGCAGTACTTC. Its protein product is CSARTGPYEQYF.

As regards this clonotype: At one of its ends the junction is not consistent with the germline gene, which may arise from a read error. This chain uses TRBV5-1 with TRBJ2-1, with D perhaps matching TRBD1 (6 bases). This CDR3 region has 20 residues. Germline CDR1 and CDR2: SGHRS and YFSETQ. The CDR3: CASSLDRPGARDTKNNERLF. The CDR3 region has the DNA TGCGCCAGCAGCTTGGATCGACCCGGTGCCCGGGACACAAAGAACAATGAGCGGCTCTTC.

At least ten counts were recorded for this clonotype. The rearrangement links TRBV7-3 to TRBJ2-1; no reliable D call. V gave up 3 bases and J gave up 2 bases, with 11 bases separating them. This CDR3 is built from 15 residues. The germline V gene encodes CDR1 SGHTA and CDR2 FQGTGA. CDR3 loop: CASSFDSSTYNEQFF. The CDR3, as DNA: TGTGCCAGCAGCTTCGATAGCAGCACCTACAATGAGCAGTTCTTC. The full variable domain, rest sourced from reference TRBV7-3 and TRBJ2-1, is GAGVSQTPSNKVTEKGKYVELRCDPISGHTALYWYRQSLGQGPEFLIYFQGTGAADDSGLPNDRFFAVRPEGSVSTLKIQRTERGDSAVYLCASSFDSSTYNEQFFGPGTRLTVL.

This clonotype was counted at least ten times. The chain couples TRBV11-2 to TRBJ2-2; 8 nucleotides line up with TRBD2. Germline assignment: CDR1 SGHAT and CDR2 FQNNGV. The V and J ends lost 5 bases and 0 bases, in that order; junction bases with no gene match: 2. The CDR3 covers 15 residues. The DNA for the CDR3 is TGTGCCAGCAGCACGGGACTAGCGAACACCGGGGAGCTGTTTTTT. Protein product: CASSTGLANTGELFF.

V gene TRBV29-1 combines with J gene TRBJ1-1, with D possibly matching TRBD1 (5 bases). Trimming pared 6 bases from V and 6 bases from J, leaving 8 bases between. The CDR3 is 10 amino acids. Germline CDR1 reads SQVTM; CDR2 reads ANQGSEA. The CDR3 reads CSVSTAEAFF. The DNA for the CDR3 is TGCAGCGTATCGACAGCTGAAGCTTTCTTT.

In its sample, this clonotype was seen many times. The V call is TRBV12-3 or TRBV12-4, the J call TRBJ1-1; 9 bases are a match to TRBD1. V shed 4 bases, J shed 6 bases, and the junction held 3 bases outside the gene matches. This CDR3 is built from 13 residues. The CDR3 DNA is TGTGCCAGCAGTTATGGGACAGGGTCTGAAGCTTTCTTT. This translates into CASSYGTGSEAFF.

The chain uses TRBV14 and TRBJ1-1; 8 positions match TRBD1. Trimming took 1 base from V and 7 from J; bases not matched to a gene: 11. Germline CDR1 and CDR2: SGHDN and FVKESK. The CDR3 contains 16 residues. The CDR3 region has the DNA TGTGCCAGCAGCCAAGTTCGGGCAGGGGGCCTTTATGAAGCTTTCTTT. As protein: CASSQVRAGGLYEAFF.

This clonotype was seen only once. A much larger clone differs by one base, so this may be a read error. This chain connects TRBV10-3 to TRBJ1-1; D remains ambiguous. The CDR3 is made up of 11 amino acids. Germline V lookup: CDR1 ENHRY, CDR2 SYGVKD. V was cut by 4 bases and J by 7 bases, with 7 bases left in between. For the CDR3, the DNA is TGTGCCATCAGTGCAGGCGGTGAAGCTTTCTTT. Protein sequence: CAISAGGEAFF.

Ten or more counts support this clonotype. The chain is built from TRBV30 and TRBJ1-5; a possible D gene is TRBD1 (5 bases). From germline, CDR1 is GTSNPN and CDR2 SVGIG (reference sequence). V lost 3 bases to trimming and J lost 2 bases, with 11 bases between them. The CDR3 runs 14 residues. The CDR3 bases are TGTGCCTGGAGGGGACCTAATGGCAATCAGCCCCAGCATTTT. This gives the protein CAWRGPNGNQPQHF.

This clonotype was observed a handful of times. A read error is possible here, since a much larger clone lies one base away. V is TRBV10-3 and J is TRBJ2-3; 8 positions match TRBD1. CDR1 and CDR2 from the germline V gene are ENHRY and SYGVKD. The CDR3 contains 15 residues. Trimming at V came to 6 bases and at J to 1 base, leaving 6 bases not matched to a gene. This chain's CDR3 is CAISKQGEGTDTQYF. CDR3 coding DNA: TGTGCCATCAGCAAACAGGGGGAAGGCACAGATACGCAGTATTTT.

A word on this clonotype: With a much larger clone just one base away, this may be a read error. This chain links TRBV5-4 with TRBJ2-2; TRBD2 agrees at 7 bases. Trimming cost V 2 bases and J 2 bases; bases outside gene matches: 3. CDR3 length equals 15 residues. Looked up from germline, CDR1 is SGHNT and CDR2 is YYREEE (reference sequence). The CDR3 sequence: CASSFVAGNTGELFF. In nucleotides, the CDR3 is TGTGCCAGCAGCTTTGTAGCGGGCAACACCGGGGAGCTGTTTTTT. The full variable domain, in which reference TRBV5-4 and TRBJ2-2 provide the parts outside the CDR3, is ETGVTQSPTHLIKTRGQQVTLRCSSQSGHNTVSWYQQALGQGPQFIFQYYREEENGRGNFPPRFSGLQFPNYSSELNVNALELDDSALYLCASSFVAGNTGELFFGEGSRLTVL.

As regards this clonotype: This may arise from a read error, as a much more abundant clone is one base away. The chain has TRBV20-1 and TRBJ2-7; D remains unclear. Germline V gene lookup returns CDR1 DFQATT and CDR2 SNEGSKA (reference sequence). The CDR3 contains 13 residues. CDR3 in amino acids: CSARVPELYKQYF. In DNA form, the CDR3 reads TGCAGTGCTAGAGTGCCAGAACTCTACAAGCAGTACTTC.

As regards this clonotype: A much larger clone sits a single nucleotide away, making a read error possible. This chain joins TRBV20-1 and TRBJ2-2, with 7 positions matching TRBD1. This CDR3 region has 16 residues. CDR1 is DFQATT, CDR2 SNEGSKA, per germline (reference sequence). The CDR3 nucleotides are TGCAGTGCCCGGGCGGCACAGGGGATTTTTCCCGGGGAGCCGTTTTTT. Translated: CSARAAQGIFPGEPFF.

Details on this clonotype: One base away lies a much larger clone, so this may be a sequencing read error. The chain recombines TRBV29-1 with TRBJ2-2; D is possibly TRBD2 (5 bases). Germline V gene lookup returns CDR1 SQVTM and CDR2 ANQGSEA. The CDR3 totals 11 residues. The CDR3 reads CNVEGSGELFF. CDR3 bases: TGCAACGTTGAGGGCTCCGGGGAGCTGTTTTTT.

This clonotype was observed at least ten times. This rearrangement joins TRBV2 to TRBJ2-3, with D perhaps TRBD1 (6 bases). V was pared by 5 bases and J by 3 bases, with 15 bases between. CDR3 length: 15 amino acids. Germline CDR1 is SNHLY and CDR2 is FYNNEI. The CDR3 protein is CASSSTGIPTDTQYF. CDR3 in DNA: TGTGCCAGCAGTTCAACAGGGATCCCTACAGATACGCAGTATTTT.

This clonotype came up many times. This chain joins TRBV5-1 and TRBJ2-7, with D unresolved. The V gene lost 1 base and the J gene lost 0 bases, with 8 bases spanning the gap. The CDR3 extends over 14 amino acids. From germline, CDR1 is SGHRS and CDR2 YFSETQ. In nucleotides, the CDR3 is TGCGCCAGCAGCTTGATTGGGGACTCCTACGAGCAGTACTTC. It yields the protein CASSLIGDSYEQYF.

This clonotype was detected many times. The V and J genes are TRBV6-2 or TRBV6-3 and TRBJ2-1, with 11 nucleotides matching TRBD2. This CDR3 is 15 amino acids long. With V trimmed by 0 bases and J by 10 bases, 5 bases remained unmatched. Looked up from germline, CDR1 is MNHEY and CDR2 is SVGEGT. CDR3 nucleotides: TGTGCCAGCAGTTACTCCGCTCGACTAGCGGGAGAGCAGTTCTTC. Translation: CASSYSARLAGEQFF.

The sample holds a few counts of this clonotype. This rearrangement joins TRBV18 to TRBJ2-2; 8 positions agree with TRBD2. The CDR3 consists of 16 residues. Germline CDR1 KGHSH, CDR2 LQKENI. V shed 6 bases and J 3 bases; nucleotides not matched to a gene: 9. The CDR3 spells CASSKVAGKDTGELFF. CDR3 sequence (DNA): TGTGCCAGCTCGAAGGTAGCGGGAAAGGACACCGGGGAGCTGTTTTTT. The full variable domain, in which reference TRBV18 and TRBJ2-2 provide the parts outside the CDR3, is NAGVMQNPRHLVRRRGQEARLRCSPMKGHSHVYWYRQLPEEGLKFMVYLQKENIIDESGMPKERFSAEFPKEGPSILRIQQVVRGDSAAYFCASSKVAGKDTGELFFGEGSRLTVL.

This clonotype has only a few counts. The V gene is TRBV5-1, the J gene TRBJ2-4; 9 bases line up with TRBD2. Trimming removed 1 base from V and 9 bases from J; junction bases left unmatched: 2. Germline CDR1 reads SGHRS; CDR2 reads YFSETQ. The CDR3 loop spans 13 amino acids. The CDR3 bases are TGCGCCAGCAGCTTGCAGCGGGAGGCCATTCAGTACTTC. Translation gives CASSLQREAIQYF.

This clonotype was observed a handful of times. A much more abundant neighbour one base away suggests this may be a read error. The chain uses TRBV20-1 and TRBJ1-1; a possible D gene is TRBD1 (5 bases). CDR3 length: 14 amino acids. The V gene's germline CDR1 is DFQATT and CDR2 SNEGSKA (reference sequence). The CDR3 is CSARDLRGNTEALF. The CDR3 nucleotides are TGCAGTGCTAGAGATCTGCGGGGGAACACTGAAGCTCTCTTT.

This chain joins TRBV18 and TRBJ2-5, with D hard to call. V dropped 3 bases and J dropped 4 bases, with 6 bases sitting between them. In germline, CDR1 is KGHSH, CDR2 LQKENI. The CDR3 contains 12 residues. The CDR3 DNA follows: TGTGCCAGCTCACCTCAAGGAGAGACCCAGTACTTC. It encodes CASSPQGETQYF.

This clonotype was seen more than once but under ten times. This could be a read error, since a much larger clone is one nucleotide away. The chain has TRBV29-1 and TRBJ1-1; D ambiguous. The CDR3 runs to 12 residues. Germline-derived CDR1 and CDR2 are SQVTM and ANQGSEA. CDR3 residues: CSVTGMNTDAFF. The CDR3 coding sequence is TGCAGCGTGACTGGAATGAACACTGACGCTTTCTTT.

This clonotype was recorded many times. V usage is TRBV28 and J usage is TRBJ2-1; TRBD2 matches at 10 bases. CDR1 and CDR2 from the germline V gene are MDHEN and SYDVKM. The CDR3 consists of 15 residues. V lost 5 bases to trimming and J lost 5 bases; unmatched junction nucleotides: 6. CDR3 protein: CASSRWTSGDNEQFF. The CDR3 DNA sequence: TGTGCCAGCAGTCGTTGGACTAGCGGCGACAATGAGCAGTTCTTC.